The subject of this entry is one T cell receptor beta chain. Its specificity is unknown. Trimming took 4 bases from V and 1 from J, leaving 13 bases between them. This CDR3 is built from 16 residues. Germline values: CDR1 KGHSH, CDR2 LQKENI. This specimen belongs to a study of T cell responses to AZD1222 COVID-19 vaccine. Study-wide findings and caveats: The donors showed a predominance of white British ancestry and of females, with possible underestimation of clonal diversity. Reports indicate that nearly half of spike-specific TCRs are directed at unmutated variant regions.

Profiling relied on immunoSEQ multiplex PCR, and the TCRdb table lists in-frame clones only, not all of them. The sample shows about 120,000 clones, around 87% of them seen only once. This receptor was obtained from an adult in good health. The rearrangement links TRBV18 to TRBJ2-2; D may be TRBD1 (6 bases). The starting material was peripheral blood, obtained on day 0 of AZD1222 vaccination. The CDR3 DNA reads TGTGCCAGCTCACGTACCCCGGGACAGAACACCGGGGAGCTGTTTTTT. Translation: CASSRTPGQNTGELFF.